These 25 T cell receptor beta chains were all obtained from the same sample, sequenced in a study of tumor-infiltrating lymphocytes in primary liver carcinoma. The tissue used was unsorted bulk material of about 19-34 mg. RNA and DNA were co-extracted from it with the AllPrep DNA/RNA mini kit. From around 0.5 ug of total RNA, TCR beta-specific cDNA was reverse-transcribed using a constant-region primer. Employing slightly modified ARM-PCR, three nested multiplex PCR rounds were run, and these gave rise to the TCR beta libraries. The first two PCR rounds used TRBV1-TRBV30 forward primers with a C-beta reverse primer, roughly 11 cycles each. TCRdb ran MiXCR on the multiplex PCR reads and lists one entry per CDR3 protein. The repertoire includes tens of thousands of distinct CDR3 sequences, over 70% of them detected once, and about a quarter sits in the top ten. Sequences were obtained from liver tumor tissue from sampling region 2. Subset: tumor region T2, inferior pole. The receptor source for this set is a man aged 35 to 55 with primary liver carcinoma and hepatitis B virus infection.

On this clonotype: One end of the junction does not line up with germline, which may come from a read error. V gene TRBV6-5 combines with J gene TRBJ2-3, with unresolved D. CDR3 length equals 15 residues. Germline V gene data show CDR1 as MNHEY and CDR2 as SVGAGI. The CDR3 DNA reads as TGTGCCAGCGGTTACTCGACGGTTGCAGCGAGGCCGCAATATTTT. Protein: CASGYSTVAARPQYF.

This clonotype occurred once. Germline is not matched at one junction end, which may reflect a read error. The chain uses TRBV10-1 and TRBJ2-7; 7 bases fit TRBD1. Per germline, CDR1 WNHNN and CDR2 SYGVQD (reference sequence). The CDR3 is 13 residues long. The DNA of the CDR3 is TGCGCCAGCAGTGGGGGGACAGACCACGAGCAGTATTTC. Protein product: CASSGGTDHEQYF.

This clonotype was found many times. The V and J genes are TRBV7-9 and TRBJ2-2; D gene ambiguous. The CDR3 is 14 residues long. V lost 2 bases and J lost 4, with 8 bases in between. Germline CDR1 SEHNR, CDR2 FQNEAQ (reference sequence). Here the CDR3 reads CASSLTTSTGELFF. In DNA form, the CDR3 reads TGTGCCAGCAGCTTAACAACGAGCACCGGGGAGCTGTTTTTT.

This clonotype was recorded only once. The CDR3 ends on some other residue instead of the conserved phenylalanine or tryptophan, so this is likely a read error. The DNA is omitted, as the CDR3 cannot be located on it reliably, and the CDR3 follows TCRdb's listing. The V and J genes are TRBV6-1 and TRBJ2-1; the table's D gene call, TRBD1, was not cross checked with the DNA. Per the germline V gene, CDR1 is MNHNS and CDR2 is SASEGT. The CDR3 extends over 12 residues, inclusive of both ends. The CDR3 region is CATRQGWNERFL.

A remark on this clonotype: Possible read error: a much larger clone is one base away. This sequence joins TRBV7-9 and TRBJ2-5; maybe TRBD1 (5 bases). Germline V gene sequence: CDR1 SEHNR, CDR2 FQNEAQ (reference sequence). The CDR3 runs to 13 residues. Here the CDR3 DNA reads TGTGCCAGCAGCTTCCGCAGGGAAGAGACCCAGCACTTC. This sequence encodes CASSFRREETQHF.

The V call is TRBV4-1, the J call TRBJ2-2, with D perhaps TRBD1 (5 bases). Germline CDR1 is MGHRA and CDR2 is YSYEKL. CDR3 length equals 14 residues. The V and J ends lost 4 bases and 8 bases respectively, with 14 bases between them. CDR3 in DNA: TGCGCCAGCAGCCCCCCCCAGGGATTGGGGGAGCTGTTTTTT. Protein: CASSPPQGLGELFF.

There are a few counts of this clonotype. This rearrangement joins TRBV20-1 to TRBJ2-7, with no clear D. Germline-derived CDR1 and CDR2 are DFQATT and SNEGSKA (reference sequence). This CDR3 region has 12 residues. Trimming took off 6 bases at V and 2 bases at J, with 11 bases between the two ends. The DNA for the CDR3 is TGCAGTGCCCAAGACGGAGCCTACGAGCAGTACTTC. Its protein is CSAQDGAYEQYF.

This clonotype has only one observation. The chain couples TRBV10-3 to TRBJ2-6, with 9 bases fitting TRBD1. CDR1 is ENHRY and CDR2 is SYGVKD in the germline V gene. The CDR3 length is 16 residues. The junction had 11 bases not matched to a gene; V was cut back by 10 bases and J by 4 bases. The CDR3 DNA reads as TGTGCCACGATACGACAGGGGGTTAGAGGGGCCAACGTCCTGACTTTC. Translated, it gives CATIRQGVRGANVLTF.

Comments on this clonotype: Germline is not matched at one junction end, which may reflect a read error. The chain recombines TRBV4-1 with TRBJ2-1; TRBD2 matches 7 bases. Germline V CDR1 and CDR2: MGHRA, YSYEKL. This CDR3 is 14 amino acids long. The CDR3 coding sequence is TGCGCCAGCGGCCAGAGACTAGAGCGGGGCGAGCAGTTCTTC. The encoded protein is CASGQRLERGEQFF.

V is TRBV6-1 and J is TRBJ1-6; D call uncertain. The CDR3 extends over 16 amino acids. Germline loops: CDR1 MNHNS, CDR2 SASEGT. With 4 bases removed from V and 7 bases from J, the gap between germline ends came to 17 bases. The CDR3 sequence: CASSGALRVRNSPLHF. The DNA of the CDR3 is TGTGCCAGCAGTGGAGCGCTCCGTGTCAGAAATTCACCCCTCCACTTT.

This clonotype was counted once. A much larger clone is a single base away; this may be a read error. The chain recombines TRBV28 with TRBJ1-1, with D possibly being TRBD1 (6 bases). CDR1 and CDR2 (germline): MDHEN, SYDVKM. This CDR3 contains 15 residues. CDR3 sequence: CATSSPPVQGRVAFF. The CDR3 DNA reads TGTGCCACCAGTTCCCCCCCCGTTCAGGGGCGGGTAGCTTTCTTT.

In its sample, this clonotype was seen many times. The CDR3 spells CASSRAGWTGVGTGELFF. The CDR3 coding sequence is TGTGCCAGCAGCCGTGCCGGTTGGACAGGGGTTGGCACCGGGGAGCTGTTTTTT. This chain uses TRBV14 with TRBJ2-2; TRBD1 aligns across 9 bases. CDR3 size: 18 residues. V gave up 4 bases and J gave up 4 bases; unmatched junction bases: 13. CDR1 is SGHDN, CDR2 FVKESK, per germline.

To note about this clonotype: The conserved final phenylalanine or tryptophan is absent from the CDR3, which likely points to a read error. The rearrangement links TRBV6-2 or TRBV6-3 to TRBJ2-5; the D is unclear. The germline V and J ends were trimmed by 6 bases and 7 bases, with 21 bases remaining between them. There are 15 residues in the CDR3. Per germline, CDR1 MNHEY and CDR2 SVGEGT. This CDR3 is CASSYPSGPPGTQYL. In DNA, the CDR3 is TGTGCCAGCAGCTACCCTTCTGGGCCGCCGGGGACCCAGTACCTC.

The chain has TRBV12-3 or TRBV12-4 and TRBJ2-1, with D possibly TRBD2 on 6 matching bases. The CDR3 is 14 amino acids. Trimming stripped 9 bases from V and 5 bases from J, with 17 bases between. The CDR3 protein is CASTTDRRDNEQFF. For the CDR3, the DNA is TGTGCCAGTACTACAGATCGGAGGGACAATGAGCAGTTCTTC.

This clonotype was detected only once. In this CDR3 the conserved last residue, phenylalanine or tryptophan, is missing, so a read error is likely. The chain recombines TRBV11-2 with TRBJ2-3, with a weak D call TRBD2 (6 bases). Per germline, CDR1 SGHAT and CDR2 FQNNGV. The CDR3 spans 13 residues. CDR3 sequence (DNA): TGTGCTAGCGGCTTAGGAAGGAGTGATACGCAGTATGTT. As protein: CASGLGRSDTQYV.

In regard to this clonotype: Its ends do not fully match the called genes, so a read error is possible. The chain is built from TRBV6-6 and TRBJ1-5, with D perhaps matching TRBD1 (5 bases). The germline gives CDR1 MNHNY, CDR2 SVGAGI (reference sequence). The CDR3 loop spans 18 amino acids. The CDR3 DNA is TGTGCCAGCAGGCGGGATGGCAGGGCATATATGGGCAATGAGCCCCAGCATTTT. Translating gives CASRRDGRAYMGNEPQHF.

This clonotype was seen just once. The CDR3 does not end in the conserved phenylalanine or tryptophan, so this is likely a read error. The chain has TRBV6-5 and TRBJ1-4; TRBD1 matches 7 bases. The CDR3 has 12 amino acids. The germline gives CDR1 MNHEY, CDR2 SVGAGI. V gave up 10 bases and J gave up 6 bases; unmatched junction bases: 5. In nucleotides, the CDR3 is TGTGCCACCCGACAGGGAGATGAAAAACTGTTTGAT. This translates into CATRQGDEKLFD.

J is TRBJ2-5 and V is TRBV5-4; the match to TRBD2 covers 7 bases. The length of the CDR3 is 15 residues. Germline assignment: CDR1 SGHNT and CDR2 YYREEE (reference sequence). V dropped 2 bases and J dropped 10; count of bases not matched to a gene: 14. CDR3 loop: CASSFFSGGRRDQYF. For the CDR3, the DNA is TGTGCCAGCAGCTTTTTTTCAGGCGGGAGAAGAGACCAGTACTTC.

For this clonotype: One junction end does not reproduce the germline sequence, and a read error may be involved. Here the CDR3 reads CASSETANYGYAF. Written as DNA, the CDR3 is TGCGCTAGCAGCGAGACAGCTAACTATGGCTACGCTTTC. V usage is TRBV4-1 and J usage is TRBJ1-2, with TRBD1 as a possible D gene (5 bases). The CDR3 covers 13 residues. CDR1 and CDR2 (germline): MGHRA, YSYEKL.

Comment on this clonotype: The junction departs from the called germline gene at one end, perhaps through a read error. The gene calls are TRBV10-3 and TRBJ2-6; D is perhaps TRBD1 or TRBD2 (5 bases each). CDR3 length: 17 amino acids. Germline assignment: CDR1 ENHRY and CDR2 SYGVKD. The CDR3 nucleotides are TGTGCCATCAGGGCGGGTCAGGCGGACTCTGGGGCCAACGTCCTGATTTTC. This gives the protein CAIRAGQADSGANVLIF.

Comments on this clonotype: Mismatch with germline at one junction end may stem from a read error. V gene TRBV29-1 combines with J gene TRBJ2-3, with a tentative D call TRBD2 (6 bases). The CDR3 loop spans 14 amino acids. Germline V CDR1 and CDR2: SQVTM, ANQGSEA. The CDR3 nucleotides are TGTAGCGTTTCGGGAGAGCCGGTGGGAGATACGCAATATTTT. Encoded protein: CSVSGEPVGDTQYF.

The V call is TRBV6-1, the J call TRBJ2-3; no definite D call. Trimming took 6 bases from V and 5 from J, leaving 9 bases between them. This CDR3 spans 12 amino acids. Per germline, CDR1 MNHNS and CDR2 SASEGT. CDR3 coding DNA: TGTGCCAGCAGGATTACCATAGATACGCAGTATTTT. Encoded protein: CASRITIDTQYF.

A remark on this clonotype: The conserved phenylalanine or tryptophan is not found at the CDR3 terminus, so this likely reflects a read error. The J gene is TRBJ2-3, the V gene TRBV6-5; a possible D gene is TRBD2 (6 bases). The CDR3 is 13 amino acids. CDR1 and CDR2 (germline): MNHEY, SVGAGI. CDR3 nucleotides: TGTGCCACCCGGAGGGTGGGCACAGATATGCAGTATATT. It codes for CATRRVGTDMQYI.

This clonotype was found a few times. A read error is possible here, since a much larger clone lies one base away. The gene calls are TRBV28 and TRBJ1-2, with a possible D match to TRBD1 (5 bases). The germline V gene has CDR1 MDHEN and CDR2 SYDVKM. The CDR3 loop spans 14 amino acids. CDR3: CVSRAGGAEYGYTF. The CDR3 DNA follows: TGTGTCAGCAGAGCGGGAGGGGCAGAGTATGGCTACACCTTC.

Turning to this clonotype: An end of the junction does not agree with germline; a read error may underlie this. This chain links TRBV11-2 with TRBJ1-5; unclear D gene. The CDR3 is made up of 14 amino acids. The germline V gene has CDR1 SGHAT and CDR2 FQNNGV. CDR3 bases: TGTGCCAGCAACACCGGACGGTTTCCCGAACCCCAACATTTT. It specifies CASNTGRFPEPQHF.